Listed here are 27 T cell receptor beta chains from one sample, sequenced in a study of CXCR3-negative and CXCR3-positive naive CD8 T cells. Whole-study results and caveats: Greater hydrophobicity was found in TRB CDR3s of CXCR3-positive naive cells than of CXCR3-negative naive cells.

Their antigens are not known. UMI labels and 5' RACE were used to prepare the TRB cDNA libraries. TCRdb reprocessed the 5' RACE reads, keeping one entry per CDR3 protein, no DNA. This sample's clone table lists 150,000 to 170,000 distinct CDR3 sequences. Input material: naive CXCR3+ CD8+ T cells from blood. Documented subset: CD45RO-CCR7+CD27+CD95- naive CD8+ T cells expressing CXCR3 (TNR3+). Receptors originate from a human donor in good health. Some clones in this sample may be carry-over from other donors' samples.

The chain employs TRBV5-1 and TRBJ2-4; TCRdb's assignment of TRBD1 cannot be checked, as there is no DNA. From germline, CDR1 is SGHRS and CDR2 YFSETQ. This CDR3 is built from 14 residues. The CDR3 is CASSSGTGRNIQYF.

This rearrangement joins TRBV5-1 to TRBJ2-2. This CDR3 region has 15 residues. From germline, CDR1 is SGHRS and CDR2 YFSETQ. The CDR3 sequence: CASSFTGLVAGELFF.

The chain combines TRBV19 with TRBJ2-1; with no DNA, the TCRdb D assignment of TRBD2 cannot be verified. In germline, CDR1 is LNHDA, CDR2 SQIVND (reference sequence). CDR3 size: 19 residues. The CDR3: CASSILGLAGVSSYTEQFF. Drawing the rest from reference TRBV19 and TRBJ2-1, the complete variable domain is DGGITQSPKYLFRKEGQNVTLSCEQNLNHDAMYWYRQDPGQGLRLIYYSQIVNDFQKGDIAEGYSVSREKKESFPLTVTSAQKNPTAFYLCASSILGLAGVSSYTEQFFGPGTRLTVL.

CDR3 residues: CSVEPESSYNEQFF. The chain combines TRBV29-1 with TRBJ2-1. Germline CDR1 SQVTM, CDR2 ANQGSEA. The CDR3 is 14 amino acids.

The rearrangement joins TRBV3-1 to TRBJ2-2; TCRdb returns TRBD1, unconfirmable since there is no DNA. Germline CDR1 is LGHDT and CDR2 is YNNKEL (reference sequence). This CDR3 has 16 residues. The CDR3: CASTGTLGRNTGELFF.

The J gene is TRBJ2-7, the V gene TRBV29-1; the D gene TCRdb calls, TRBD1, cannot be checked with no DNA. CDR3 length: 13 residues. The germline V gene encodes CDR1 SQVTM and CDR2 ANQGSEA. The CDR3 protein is CSGSGTGVDEQYF.

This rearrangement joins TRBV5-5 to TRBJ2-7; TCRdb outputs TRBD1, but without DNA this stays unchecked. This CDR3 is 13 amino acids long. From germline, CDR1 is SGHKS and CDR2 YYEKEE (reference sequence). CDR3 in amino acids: CASSEWTLYEQYF.

CDR3 amino acids: CASSPGIRGTDTQYF. The gene calls are TRBV3-1 and TRBJ2-3; the D call from TCRdb, TRBD1, cannot be confirmed without DNA. This CDR3 has 15 amino acids. In germline, CDR1 is LGHDT, CDR2 YNNKEL (reference sequence).

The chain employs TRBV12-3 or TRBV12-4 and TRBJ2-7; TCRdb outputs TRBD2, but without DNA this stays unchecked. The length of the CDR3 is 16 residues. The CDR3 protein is CASNLSGGQLRYEQYF.

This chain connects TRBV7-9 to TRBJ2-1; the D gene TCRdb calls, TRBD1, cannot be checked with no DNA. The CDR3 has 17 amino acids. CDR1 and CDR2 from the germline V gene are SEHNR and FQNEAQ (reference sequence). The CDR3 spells CASSLHAGTGSYNEQFF.

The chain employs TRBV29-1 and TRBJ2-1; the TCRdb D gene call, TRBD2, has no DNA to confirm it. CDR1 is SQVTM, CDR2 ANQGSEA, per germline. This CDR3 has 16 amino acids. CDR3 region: CSVESGSGGLYNEQFF.

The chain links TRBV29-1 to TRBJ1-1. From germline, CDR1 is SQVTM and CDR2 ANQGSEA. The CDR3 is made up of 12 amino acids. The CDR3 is CSVEGTGTEAFF.

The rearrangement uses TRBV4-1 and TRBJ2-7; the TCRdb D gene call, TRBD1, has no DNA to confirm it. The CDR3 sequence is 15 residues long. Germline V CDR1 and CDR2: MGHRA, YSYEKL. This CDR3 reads CASSLGRERLYEQYF.

The CDR3 reads CSVEKLTGTIEQYF. The chain couples TRBV29-1 to TRBJ2-7; checking the TCRdb D call of TRBD1 is not possible without DNA. The length of the CDR3 is 14 residues. Germline V lookup: CDR1 SQVTM, CDR2 ANQGSEA.

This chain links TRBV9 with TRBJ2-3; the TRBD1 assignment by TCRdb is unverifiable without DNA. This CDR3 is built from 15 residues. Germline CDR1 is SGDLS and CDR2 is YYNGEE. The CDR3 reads CASSPRWGEADTQYF.

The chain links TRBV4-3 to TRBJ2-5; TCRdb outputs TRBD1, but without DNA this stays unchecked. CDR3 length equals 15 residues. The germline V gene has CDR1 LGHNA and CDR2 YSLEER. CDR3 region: CASSQGSRAQETQYF.

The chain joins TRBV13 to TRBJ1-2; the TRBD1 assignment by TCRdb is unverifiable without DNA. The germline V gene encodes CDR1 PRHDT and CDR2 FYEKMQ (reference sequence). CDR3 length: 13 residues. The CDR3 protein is CASSLSTGYGYTF.

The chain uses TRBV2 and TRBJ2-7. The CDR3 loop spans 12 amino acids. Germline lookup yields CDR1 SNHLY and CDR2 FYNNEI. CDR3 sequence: CASSDRPYEQYF.

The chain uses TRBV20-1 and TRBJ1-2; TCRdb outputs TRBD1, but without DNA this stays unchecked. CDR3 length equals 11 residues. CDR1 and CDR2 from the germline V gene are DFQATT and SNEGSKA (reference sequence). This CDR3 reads CSAREDRSYTF.

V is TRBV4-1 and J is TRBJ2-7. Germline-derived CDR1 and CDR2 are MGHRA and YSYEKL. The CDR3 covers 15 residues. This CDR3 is CASSLLYRGGYEQYF.

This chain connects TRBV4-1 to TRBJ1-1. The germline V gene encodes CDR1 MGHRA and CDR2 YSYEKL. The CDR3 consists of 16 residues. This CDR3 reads CASSQVATVANTEVFF.

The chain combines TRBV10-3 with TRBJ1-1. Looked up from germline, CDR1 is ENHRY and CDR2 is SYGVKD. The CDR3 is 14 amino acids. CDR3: CAISESERSLEAFF.

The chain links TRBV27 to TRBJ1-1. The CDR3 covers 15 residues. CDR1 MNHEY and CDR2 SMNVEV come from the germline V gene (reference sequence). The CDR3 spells CASSSLPVANTEAFF.

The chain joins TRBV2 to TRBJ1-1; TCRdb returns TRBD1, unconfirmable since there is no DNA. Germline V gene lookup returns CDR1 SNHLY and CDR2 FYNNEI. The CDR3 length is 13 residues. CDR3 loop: CVSKGATGTEAFF.

CDR3 loop: CASSMVTGDGYTF. V usage is TRBV28 and J usage is TRBJ1-2; TCRdb selects TRBD1, and the lack of DNA leaves this call unchecked. CDR1 and CDR2 (germline): MDHEN, SYDVKM. The CDR3 runs to 13 residues.

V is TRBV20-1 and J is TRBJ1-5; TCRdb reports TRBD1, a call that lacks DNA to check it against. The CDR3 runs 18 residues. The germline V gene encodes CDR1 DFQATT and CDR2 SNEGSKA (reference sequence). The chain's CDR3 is CSARVPETGLMSNQPQHF.

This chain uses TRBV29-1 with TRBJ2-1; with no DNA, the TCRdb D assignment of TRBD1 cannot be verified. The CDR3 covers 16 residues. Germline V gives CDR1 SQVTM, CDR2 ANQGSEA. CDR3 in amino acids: CSVEPPDRKSYNEQFF.